A selection of T cell receptor beta chains follows, all from one sample in a study of cytomegalovirus exposure and HLA in healthy donors. The assay was immunoSEQ multiplex PCR, and TCRdb's table has in-frame clones only and misses some. Counted here are around 180,000 clones, approximately 78% occurring once; the ten biggest clones make up around 13%. The sequenced sample was PBMCs. These TCRs come from a woman between 45 and 65 years old in good health and CMV-seropositive. CDR3s include the opening cysteine and the closing phenylalanine or tryptophan. A D gene is named only where the DNA matches it firmly. Clone size is shown for a subset of rows, as once, few, many or a class of expanded clone.

TGTGCCAGCAGCTTACTTCTCTCTGGGGCCAACGTCCTGACTTTC CASSLLLSGANVLTF . TRBJ2-6 . TRBV7-9
TGTGCCAGCAGCCCGACAGGGGGTGCCGGGGAGCTGTTTTTT CASSPTGGAGELFF . TRBJ2-2 TRBD1 TRBV9
TGTGCCAGCAGGCGCGGGGGGGCGTCGATGTCCAAAAACATTCAGTACTTC CASRRGGASMSKNIQYF . TRBJ2-4 TRBD2 TRBV5-6
TGCAGCGTTGAACGGCGGGGGATAATGGAGACCCAGTACTTC CSVERRGIMETQYF once TRBJ2-5 TRBD2 TRBV29-1
TGTGCCAGCAGTAATTGGGACACCCCCTACGAGCAGTACTTC CASSNWDTPYEQYF . TRBJ2-7 . TRBV6-5
TGTGCCAGTCGCGTGGCTCTAGGCAATCAGCCCCAGCATTTT CASRVALGNQPQHF . TRBJ1-5 . TRBV6-1
TGTGCCAGCAGCTTATTAAAGGTCGCAGGTAGGCCGTTCTTC CASSLLKVAGRPFF . TRBJ2-1 . TRBV11-2
TGTGCCAGCAGCTCGCACCGGGACAGAGAATTCCAGTACTTC CASSSHRDREFQYF . TRBJ2-5 TRBD1 TRBV13
TGCGCCAGCAGCCAGAGGGCTAGCGGGGGGACGAACACCGGGGAGCTGTTTTTT CASSQRASGGTNTGELFF once TRBJ2-2 TRBD2 TRBV4-1
TGCGCCAGCAGCCAAAACGTCCGCGCCGGAACCAAGAGGTTGACCCAGTACTTC CASSQNVRAGTKRLTQYF . TRBJ2-5 . TRBV4-1
TGTGCCAGCAGCCTTTGGGAGGATCAGTACGAGCAGTACTTC CASSLWEDQYEQYF once TRBJ2-7 . TRBV7-2
TGTGCCAGCAGCTCCCAACTAGCGGGGGCCGCAGATACGCAGTATTTT CASSSQLAGAADTQYF few TRBJ2-3 TRBD2 TRBV7-9
TGTGCCAGCAGCCAAGTAGTCCGGGGCGGGGAGCTGTTTTTT CASSQVVRGGELFF . TRBJ2-2 . TRBV4-2
TGTGCCAGCAGCTCAGAGTTCACCGGGGGCTACACCTTC CASSSEFTGGYTF . TRBJ1-2 . TRBV7-9
TGCGCCAGCAGCCAAGACATGGGAGCGAATCAGCCCCAGCATTTT CASSQDMGANQPQHF few TRBJ1-5 . TRBV4-1
TGTGCCAGCAGCGAAGCCAGGGGGAGGCCTAATGAAAAACTGTTTTTT CASSEARGRPNEKLFF . TRBJ1-4 TRBD1 TRBV13
TGCGCCAGCAGCCAAGAGGGCGGGCGGGAGACCCAGTACTTC CASSQEGGRETQYF . TRBJ2-5 . TRBV4-1
TGTGCCAGCAGCTTAGGGGGACTAGCCTGGGAAGTGTACGAGCAGTACTTC CASSLGGLAWEVYEQYF . TRBJ2-7 TRBD2 TRBV7-8
TGTGCCAGCAGCTTAGGGGCTAGCGGGCTGACAGATACGCAGTATTTT CASSLGASGLTDTQYF once TRBJ2-3 TRBD2 TRBV7-3
TGCGCCAGCAGCGGCAGACAGGGGAACGGGGAGCTGTTTTTT CASSGRQGNGELFF . TRBJ2-2 TRBD1 TRBV5-1
TGTGCCAGCAGCTCTCCAGGGGGCGCTTCACCCCTCCACTTT CASSSPGGASPLHF . TRBJ1-6 TRBD1 TRBV9
TGTGCTAGCAGCCTGGGGGGACAGGGGATTAATGGCTACACCTTC CASSLGGQGINGYTF few TRBJ1-2 TRBD1 TRBV7-7
TGTGCCAGCAGCTTTACAGGTTCTTCCACAGATACGCAGTATTTT CASSFTGSSTDTQYF . TRBJ2-3 . TRBV5-5
TGTGCCAGCAGCCCACATCGAGGGACTGAAGCTTTCTTT CASSPHRGTEAFF . TRBJ1-1 . TRBV6-5
TGCGCCAGCAGCGTAGGAGGGCATGGACAGTTCTTC CASSVGGHGQFF . TRBJ2-1 . TRBV9
TGTGCCAGCAGGTCCGCCGGGACTCAAATAGATACGCAGTATTTT CASRSAGTQIDTQYF once TRBJ2-3 . TRBV28
TGTGCCAGCAGTGTCCGGGGGGGACTCACTGAAGCTTTCTTT CASSVRGGLTEAFF . TRBJ1-1 . TRBV6-1
TGTGCCAGCAGCTTCTCCTCAGGTACATACACTGAAGCTTTCTTT CASSFSSGTYTEAFF . TRBJ1-1 . TRBV9
TGTGCCAGTAGTAATAGCGGGGGGGCCTATGAGCAGTTCTTC CASSNSGGAYEQFF . TRBJ2-1 TRBD2 TRBV19
TGTGCCAGCAGCTCAAGGACTAGCGGGGCCTCTGGGGCCAACGTCCTGACTTTC CASSSRTSGASGANVLTF few TRBJ2-6 TRBD2 TRBV9
TGCAGCGCCAAACTCCTCGGGACAGGGGCGATAACCGGGGAGCTGTTTTTT CSAKLLGTGAITGELFF . TRBJ2-2 TRBD1 TRBV29-1
TGTGCCAGCAGCGTAGAGGGACAGGGATCCTACGAGCAGTACTTC CASSVEGQGSYEQYF . TRBJ2-7 TRBD1 TRBV9
TGTGCCAGCAGGAGACAGGGTGGGAGGTACGAGCAGTACTTC CASRRQGGRYEQYF . TRBJ2-7 . TRBV2
TGTGCCAGCAGCTTAAGGGGGCTAGGAAATCAGCCCCAGCATTTT CASSLRGLGNQPQHF . TRBJ1-5 TRBD1 TRBV13
TGCAGTGCTTCCCCGACTGGTGGCTACACCTTC CSASPTGGYTF . TRBJ1-2 . TRBV20-1
TGTGCCATCAGCCCTGACAGGGGAAACTTGTATGGCTACACCTTC CAISPDRGNLYGYTF . TRBJ1-2 TRBD1 TRBV10-3
TGTGCCAGCAGCCCCACCAGACTAGCGGGGGAGACCCAGTACTTC CASSPTRLAGETQYF . TRBJ2-5 TRBD2 TRBV7-8
TGTGCCAGCAGTTTATCGTGGGGGGAGTACGACACTGAAGCTTTCTTT CASSLSWGEYDTEAFF . TRBJ1-1 . TRBV27
TGTGCCAGCAGTGGACGGACAGGGCCGGTTTCCTACGAGCAGTACTTC CASSGRTGPVSYEQYF . TRBJ2-7 TRBD1 TRBV27
TGTGCCAGCAGCCTACAGGGGGTCACTGAAGCTTTCTTT CASSLQGVTEAFF . TRBJ1-1 TRBD1 TRBV7-9
TGTGCCATCAATGCAGAGACAGGGAAGGAAAAACTGTTTTTT CAINAETGKEKLFF . TRBJ1-4 TRBD1 TRBV7-9
TGTGCCAGCAGTGTTCACGGGGGGGACACTGAAGCTTTCTTT CASSVHGGDTEAFF once TRBJ1-1 . TRBV6-5
TGTGCCAGCAGCTTGAAGGGACAGGGGGTCTATGGCTACACCTTC CASSLKGQGVYGYTF . TRBJ1-2 TRBD1 TRBV5-4
TGTGCCAGCCGACCCGCGGGGACTAATTTTGAAGCTTTCTTT CASRPAGTNFEAFF . TRBJ1-1 . TRBV7-2
TGTGCCAGCAGCTACGACAGCACTGGAAACACCATATATTTT CASSYDSTGNTIYF . TRBJ1-3 . TRBV7-9
TGTGCCAGCAGTTTTACAGGAAACACCATATATTTT CASSFTGNTIYF . TRBJ1-3 . TRBV6-6
TGTGCCAGCAGTACAGGGGGGACTGGAAACACCATATATTTT CASSTGGTGNTIYF . TRBJ1-3 TRBD1 TRBV6-1
TGTGCCAGCAGCCCCAGGGGTACCTATAATTCACCCCTCCACTTT CASSPRGTYNSPLHF . TRBJ1-6 . TRBV13
TGTGCCAGCAGCTTAGCTTTCCTAGGGGAGCTGTTTTTT CASSLAFLGELFF . TRBJ2-2 . TRBV11-2
TGTGCTAGCAGCGAAGGGGACGAGCAGTACTTC CASSEGDEQYF . TRBJ2-7 . TRBV7-7
TGTGCCAGCGATATGACGGGGGGGAGGAATGAGCAGTTCTTC CASDMTGGRNEQFF once TRBJ2-1 TRBD2 TRBV2
TGTGCCAGCAGTTTAGGGGCCAGTGGGACCCAGTACTTC CASSLGASGTQYF . TRBJ2-5 . TRBV27
TGTGCCATTGTAGGGACAGGGGGCTATCATGGCTACACCTTC CAIVGTGGYHGYTF few TRBJ1-2 TRBD1 TRBV6-1
TGTGCCAGCAGTTCGACAGGTCCCACCGGGGAGCTGTTTTTT CASSSTGPTGELFF . TRBJ2-2 . TRBV27
TGTGCCAGCAGCTGGGACAGGGAAAAACTGTTTTTT CASSWDREKLFF . TRBJ1-4 TRBD1 TRBV5-5